Each of the 23 T cell receptor beta chains below was sequenced from the same sample in a study of blood T cell repertoires in COVID-19. The assay was immunoSEQ multiplex PCR, and TCRdb's table has in-frame clones only and misses some. The sample holds more than 300,000 clones, around 91% seen once. Sample: peripheral blood. These receptors came from a woman aged 40 to 50 with COVID-19, enrolled during active disease.

The gene calls are TRBV9 and TRBJ2-3; D is possibly TRBD1 (6 bases). The CDR3 totals 15 residues. Germline-derived CDR1 and CDR2 are SGDLS and YYNGEE. Trimming removed 2 bases from V and 2 bases from J, with 12 bases in between. This chain's CDR3 is CASSVSAGATDTQYF. The CDR3 region has the DNA TGTGCCAGCAGCGTGTCTGCAGGGGCCACAGATACGCAGTATTTT.

The chain links TRBV5-4 to TRBJ2-3, with D possibly TRBD1 on 6 matching bases. The CDR3 sequence is 17 residues long. Per germline, CDR1 SGHNT and CDR2 YYREEE (reference sequence). Trimming took off 2 bases at V and 1 base at J, with 17 bases between the two ends. The CDR3 nucleotides read TGTGCCAGCAGCTTCGGGGAACAGGGAAGGGGCACAGATACGCAGTATTTT. Amino acids: CASSFGEQGRGTDTQYF.

The gene calls are TRBV29-1 and TRBJ2-1; tentative D call: TRBD2 (6 bases). From germline, CDR1 is SQVTM and CDR2 ANQGSEA. This CDR3 is built from 13 residues. The V gene lost 6 bases and the J gene lost 3 bases, with 12 bases spanning the gap. CDR3 nucleotide sequence: TGCAGCGTGGAGGGGCCGGACTACAATGAGCAGTTCTTC. Amino acids: CSVEGPDYNEQFF.

CDR3 sequence (DNA): TGTGCCAGTAGTATTGGGGACAGGGACTATGGCTACACCTTC. Encoded protein: CASSIGDRDYGYTF. The V gene is TRBV19, the J gene TRBJ1-2; 9 bases align to TRBD1. The germline V gene has CDR1 LNHDA and CDR2 SQIVND (reference sequence). J lost 3 bases, V lost 3 bases, and 2 bases had no gene match. This CDR3 has 14 residues.

Concerning this clone: In the same sample, other DNA sequences code for this CDR3. The chain uses TRBV2 and TRBJ1-5; maybe TRBD1 (6 bases). Trimming cost V 3 bases and J 7 bases, with 10 bases left between them. CDR3 size: 13 residues. Germline CDR1 is SNHLY and CDR2 is FYNNEI. CDR3 bases: TGTGCCAGCAGTGACAGGGGAGGGCAGCCCCAGCATTTT. This sequence encodes CASSDRGGQPQHF.

This chain joins TRBV10-3 and TRBJ1-4; 9 positions match TRBD1. The trim removed 4 bases at V and 4 bases at J, leaving 4 bases unmatched. This CDR3 is 15 amino acids long. Germline lookup yields CDR1 ENHRY and CDR2 SYGVKD. The CDR3 here is CAISAGQGFNEKLFF. DNA of the CDR3: TGTGCCATCAGTGCCGGACAGGGGTTTAATGAAAAACTGTTTTTT.

The rearrangement uses TRBV19 and TRBJ2-2; D gene ambiguous. The germline CDR1 and CDR2 sequences are LNHDA and SQIVND (reference sequence). V lost 3 bases and J 4 bases, leaving 12 bases between the germline ends. This CDR3 region has 15 residues. Written as DNA, the CDR3 is TGTGCCAGTAGTATGATACCGTCGGGCACCGGGGAGCTGTTTTTT. Translated, it gives CASSMIPSGTGELFF.

This sequence joins TRBV5-1 and TRBJ2-1; 8 nucleotides align to TRBD2. The V gene's germline CDR1 is SGHRS and CDR2 YFSETQ. The CDR3 contains 16 residues. Germline trimming cut 0 bases from V and 2 bases from J; bases unmatched to any gene: 4. Here the CDR3 reads CASSLALRGAYNEQFF. CDR3 nucleotide sequence: TGCGCCAGCAGCTTGGCTTTGCGGGGGGCCTACAATGAGCAGTTCTTC. Filled out from reference TRBV5-1 and TRBJ2-1, the complete variable domain reads KAGVTQTPRYLIKTRGQQVTLSCSPISGHRSVSWYQQTPGQGLQFLFEYFSETQRNKGNFPGRFSGRQFSNSRSEMNVSTLELGDSALYLCASSLALRGAYNEQFFGPGTRLTVL.

V and J are TRBV6-5 and TRBJ1-5; D ambiguous. Germline loops: CDR1 MNHEY, CDR2 SVGAGI. This CDR3 has 13 amino acids. Trimming left V 3 bases short and J 4 bases short, with 7 bases between. CDR3 sequence reads: CASSYTINQPQHF. CDR3 in DNA: TGTGCCAGCAGTTATACAATTAATCAGCCCCAGCATTTT.

This clone has only one observation. The V gene is TRBV27, the J gene TRBJ1-1, with no clear D. Trimming left V 1 base short and J 1 base short, with 7 bases between. CDR3 length equals 14 residues. Germline CDR1 reads MNHEY; CDR2 reads SMNVEV (reference sequence). CDR3 DNA sequence: TGTGCCAGCAGTTTATTGGTTAGGAACACTGAAGCTTTCTTT. Protein: CASSLLVRNTEAFF.

The chain uses TRBV6-6 and TRBJ2-1; no definite D call. The CDR3 spans 11 residues. CDR1 and CDR2 (germline): MNHNY, SVGAGI (reference sequence). The V end was cut by 3 bases, the J end by 9 bases, with 6 bases between. CDR3 sequence: CASSYSREQFF. DNA of the CDR3: TGTGCCAGCAGTTATAGCCGTGAGCAGTTCTTC.

The chain uses TRBV18 and TRBJ1-1; D ambiguous. V lost 2 bases, J lost 0 bases, and 7 bases lay in between. The germline CDR1 and CDR2 sequences are KGHSH and LQKENI. There are 14 residues in the CDR3. CDR3 residues: CASSPARLNTEAFF. CDR3 nucleotides: TGTGCCAGCTCACCAGCCAGGCTGAACACTGAAGCTTTCTTT.

DNA of the CDR3: TGTGCCAGCAGCGCGGACAGGGGGCCCTATGGCTACACCTTC. This gives the protein CASSADRGPYGYTF. V usage is TRBV7-2 and J usage is TRBJ1-2; 11 bases align to TRBD1. CDR1 SGHTA and CDR2 FQGNSA come from the germline V gene. The trim removed 5 bases at V and 4 bases at J, leaving 3 bases unmatched. CDR3 size: 14 residues.

This chain uses TRBV5-1 with TRBJ2-7; D uncertain. The germline CDR1 and CDR2 sequences are SGHRS and YFSETQ. V lost 4 bases and J lost 0, with 11 bases in between. The CDR3 spans 14 residues. The CDR3, as DNA: TGCGCCAGCAGCCTCAGTGGTTCCTCCTACGAGCAGTACTTC. Residues: CASSLSGSSYEQYF.

The chain recombines TRBV28 with TRBJ2-7, with 9 nucleotides matching TRBD2. V gave up 4 bases and J gave up 0 bases; unmatched junction bases: 7. Germline V gene sequence: CDR1 MDHEN, CDR2 SYDVKM. The length of the CDR3 is 16 residues. DNA of the CDR3: TGTGCCAGCAGTTCCTTGGGTAGCGGGAGCTCCTACGAGCAGTACTTC. It encodes CASSSLGSGSSYEQYF.

The J gene is TRBJ2-3, the V gene TRBV28, with TRBD1 matching over 8 bases. Germline trimming cut 5 bases from V and 6 bases from J; bases unmatched to any gene: 4. The CDR3 covers 13 residues. CDR1 is MDHEN and CDR2 is SYDVKM in the germline V gene. The chain's CDR3 is CASSVTGGDTQYF. CDR3 nucleotide sequence: TGTGCCAGCAGTGTCACAGGGGGGGATACGCAGTATTTT.

The J gene is TRBJ1-5, the V gene TRBV6-1, with 7 bases identical to TRBD1. There are 17 residues in the CDR3. Germline CDR1 is MNHNS and CDR2 is SASEGT. Trimming cost V 0 bases and J 0 bases; bases outside gene matches: 5. The DNA for the CDR3 is TGTGCCAGCAGTGAAGCTAGGGGGCCGTATAGCAATCAGCCCCAGCATTTT. Translation: CASSEARGPYSNQPQHF.

The chain links TRBV7-9 to TRBJ1-1; D ambiguous. Germline V gene data show CDR1 as SEHNR and CDR2 as FQNEAQ (reference sequence). The CDR3 length is 15 residues. V lost 5 bases to trimming and J lost 1 base, with 14 bases between them. The CDR3 is CASSGYRETNTEAFF. CDR3 sequence (DNA): TGTGCCAGCAGCGGATACAGAGAAACGAACACTGAAGCTTTCTTT.

The V and J genes are TRBV18 and TRBJ2-3; possibly TRBD2 for D (5 bases). The V end lost 1 base, the J end lost 2 bases, and 10 bases lay between the germline ends. This CDR3 spans 15 amino acids. Germline loops: CDR1 KGHSH, CDR2 LQKENI. The CDR3 nucleotides read TGTGCCAGCTCACCACGACGGGGAATCACAGATACGCAGTATTTT. This sequence encodes CASSPRRGITDTQYF.

This clone has a single count. The chain couples TRBV4-3 to TRBJ2-1; 8 bases map to TRBD2. Germline assignment: CDR1 LGHNA and CDR2 YSLEER. CDR3 length equals 14 residues. The junction had 3 bases not matched to a gene; V was cut back by 2 bases and J by 6 bases. The CDR3 here is CASSQSGRSNEQFF. DNA for the CDR3: TGCGCCAGCAGCCAAAGCGGGAGAAGCAATGAGCAGTTCTTC.

This clone was seen a handful of times. This chain connects TRBV6-2 or TRBV6-3 to TRBJ2-7; no firm D call. V was clipped by 4 bases and J by 3 bases, with 4 bases between them. From germline, CDR1 is MNHEY and CDR2 SVGEGT. The CDR3 contains 11 residues. CDR3 loop: CASSSYYEQYF. The CDR3 region has the DNA TGTGCCAGCAGTTCCTACTACGAGCAGTACTTC.

This sequence joins TRBV28 and TRBJ2-7; D is perhaps TRBD1 (6 bases). V was cut by 3 bases and J by 4 bases, with 7 bases left in between. The CDR3 is 12 residues long. Germline V gene data show CDR1 as MDHEN and CDR2 as SYDVKM. In nucleotides, the CDR3 is TGTGCCAGCAGTTTTACAGGGTACGAGCAGTACTTC. Amino acid sequence: CASSFTGYEQYF.

This chain uses TRBV10-1 with TRBJ1-2, with 8 bases identical to TRBD1. Trimming took 5 bases from V and 7 from J; bases not matched to a gene: 12. CDR1 WNHNN and CDR2 SYGVQD come from the germline V gene (reference sequence). The CDR3 totals 15 residues. The CDR3 sequence is CASSRRGQGAGGYTF. The CDR3, as DNA: TGCGCCAGCAGTCGCCGAGGCCAGGGGGCGGGTGGCTACACCTTC.